Listed below are T cell receptor beta chains from one sample, sequenced in a study of CD8 T cells in Susac syndrome. MiXCR, applied by TCRdb to the immunoSEQ multiplex PCR reads, yields one record per CDR3 protein. The sample includes 110,000 to 150,000 distinct CDR3 sequences, around 95% of them seen just once. The sample consisted of CD4+ T cells from PBMCs. Receptor source: a human donor with Susac syndrome. Each CDR3 is given with its conserved first and last residue. Fields, in order: J gene, D gene, V gene, clone size, CDR3 length, CDR3 DNA, CDR3 protein. D genes are given only for firm matches. Not all rows give a size; the values are once, few, many and, for expanded clones, a class.

TRBJ2-7 | . | TRBV2 | . | 12 | TGTGCCAGCAGTGAAGGGCCCTACGAGCAGTACTTC | CASSEGPYEQYF
TRBJ2-4 | . | TRBV27 | . | 16 | TGTGCCAGCAGCCCACCCTTATCTGGGGGTAAAAACATTCAGTACTTC | CASSPPLSGGKNIQYF
TRBJ2-1 | TRBD2 | TRBV28 | . | 16 | TGTGCCAGCACGTGGACCGGGACTAGCGGATACAATGAGCAGTTCTTC | CASTWTGTSGYNEQFF
TRBJ2-3 | . | TRBV29-1 | . | 12 | TGCAGCGTTGAGGACAGCACAGATACGCAGTATTTT | CSVEDSTDTQYF
TRBJ2-5 | . | TRBV6-2/TRBV6-3 | . | 12 | TGTGCCAGCAGCCCTGCGGACGAGACCCAGTACTTC | CASSPADETQYF
TRBJ2-1 | . | TRBV18 | . | 13 | TGTGCCAGCTCACCACCAATGGGGGTTGAGCAGTTCTTC | CASSPPMGVEQFF
TRBJ2-2 | . | TRBV21-1 | . | 17 | TGTGCCAGCAGCGCCACATCAGGGGCCCCGAACACCGGGGAGCTGTTTTTT | CASSATSGAPNTGELFF
TRBJ2-1 | TRBD1 | TRBV12-3/TRBV12-4 | . | 14 | TGTGCCAGCAGTTTTGACAGGGGGTACAATGAGCAGTTCTTC | CASSFDRGYNEQFF
TRBJ2-6 | . | TRBV3-1 | . | 16 | TGTGCCAGCAGCCGAACCACAGGGACTGGGGCCAACGTCCTGACTTTC | CASSRTTGTGANVLTF
TRBJ2-3 | TRBD2 | TRBV20-1 | . | 14 | TGCAGTGCCGTGACTAGCGGGGGCACAGATACGCAGTATTTT | CSAVTSGGTDTQYF
TRBJ2-5 | . | TRBV5-1 | . | 14 | TGCGCCAGCAGCCTAAACACAGGGAAAGAGACCCAGTACTTC | CASSLNTGKETQYF
TRBJ2-1 | TRBD2 | TRBV29-1 | . | 13 | TGCAGCGTGGATGCGGGGGGGCCAAGTGAGCAGTTCTTC | CSVDAGGPSEQFF
TRBJ2-1 | TRBD2 | TRBV28 | . | 15 | TGTGCCAGCAGTCTGGGACTAGCCGAGGGAAATGAGCAGTTCTTC | CASSLGLAEGNEQFF
TRBJ2-2 | . | TRBV9 | once | 13 | TGTGCCAGCAGCGTCTCCCAGGGCCGGGAGCTGTTTTTT | CASSVSQGRELFF
TRBJ2-7 | TRBD2 | TRBV4-2 | . | 14 | TGTGCCAGCAGCCAAGGAGCGGGAGAGGTAAAGCAGTACTTC | CASSQGAGEVKQYF
TRBJ2-5 | TRBD2 | TRBV29-1 | . | 15 | TGCAGCGTTGGAAAACTGAAAGCGGGAGGGGAGACCCAGTACTTC | CSVGKLKAGGETQYF